This T cell receptor beta chain was recovered during a study of blood T cells in healthy people across ages. Combining a sample-barcoded 5' primer with a J-beta primer mix, a second PCR ran for roughly 7 to 11 cycles. All cDNA molecules were each tagged by a template-switch adaptor with 12 random nucleotides. In TCRdb, the 5' RACE reads were re-called with MiXCR into one record per CDR3 protein. The sample comprises some 1.4 million distinct CDR3 sequences, around 39% of which are singletons, and 6.5% to 10% rests with the top ten. Sample donors were healthy Caucasian individuals that came from Russia, aged roughly 6 to 95. Roughly 9.2 milliliters of peripheral blood were drawn from each donor into EDTA-treated tubes. Germline lookup yields CDR1 SGDLS and CDR2 YYNGEE. V dropped 0 bases and J dropped 5; count of bases not matched to a gene: 2. CDR3 size: 15 residues.

The material sequenced was blood. This receptor was obtained from a woman aged 18-30 years in good health. V and J are TRBV9 and TRBJ2-3; 11 bases align to TRBD2. The CDR3 DNA follows: TGTGCCAGCAGCGTAGTACTAGCGGGGGTAGATACGCAGTATTTT. Translated, it gives CASSVVLAGVDTQYF.